The 21 T cell receptor beta chains listed next were all sequenced from one sample in a study of cytotoxic CD8 clonotypes in ibrutinib-treated CLL. Sequencing used immunoSEQ multiplex PCR; TCRdb keeps in-frame clones, though not all of them. The sample records about 330,000 clones, 67% being singletons. Sequenced material: PBMCs, taken after 36 months of ibrutinib treatment. The source of these receptors is a human donor with chronic lymphocytic leukemia.

In DNA form, the CDR3 reads TGTGCCAGCAGTTACCGGGGGGTTTTTGGTGGAAACACCATATATTTT. Its protein product is CASSYRGVFGGNTIYF. The gene calls are TRBV6-5 and TRBJ1-3; D might be TRBD1 (5 bases). CDR1 and CDR2 from the germline V gene are MNHEY and SVGAGI. V gave up 2 bases and J gave up 3 bases, with 14 bases separating them. The CDR3 is 16 amino acids.

The J gene is TRBJ1-1, the V gene TRBV7-2, with TRBD1 matching 9 bases. In germline, CDR1 is SGHTA, CDR2 FQGNSA. This CDR3 is 15 amino acids long. The V gene end was trimmed by 5 bases and the J gene end by 5 bases; junction bases not matched to a gene: 9. This chain's CDR3 is CASSTHGTGFTEAFF. For the CDR3, the DNA is TGTGCCAGCAGCACACACGGGACAGGGTTTACTGAAGCTTTCTTT.

The chain employs TRBV19 and TRBJ2-7; D unresolved. Germline V gives CDR1 LNHDA, CDR2 SQIVND (reference sequence). The CDR3 covers 15 residues. V shed 3 bases and J shed 0 bases, with 12 bases lying between them. The CDR3: CASSISFWGSYEQYF. The CDR3 DNA reads as TGTGCCAGTAGTATTTCCTTTTGGGGCTCCTACGAGCAGTACTTC.

J is TRBJ1-2 and V is TRBV6-5; D is perhaps TRBD1 (5 bases). Trimming left V 0 bases short and J 8 bases short, with 13 bases between. CDR1 and CDR2 (germline): MNHEY, SVGAGI. The CDR3 runs 14 residues. The CDR3 DNA reads TGTGCCAGCAGTTACTCTGGGGGAGGTGGAGGCTACACCTTC. Its translation is CASSYSGGGGGYTF.

The chain is built from TRBV18 and TRBJ2-7, with 9 bases that match TRBD1. Germline V gene data show CDR1 as KGHSH and CDR2 as LQKENI. The CDR3 totals 13 residues. With V trimmed by 6 bases and J by 6 bases, 6 bases remained unmatched. The CDR3 protein is CASSDRGAGEQYF. The CDR3 DNA reads TGTGCCAGCTCCGACAGGGGGGCGGGCGAGCAGTACTTC.

This sequence joins TRBV4-3 and TRBJ1-5; 8 positions match TRBD1. Germline V lookup: CDR1 LGHNA, CDR2 YSLEER. The CDR3 contains 14 residues. The junction had 5 bases not matched to a gene; V was cut back by 3 bases and J by 7 bases. This CDR3 is CASSHGQGGQPQHF. CDR3 bases: TGCGCCAGCAGCCACGGACAGGGCGGCCAGCCCCAGCATTTT.

The table lists this clone with a few counts. J is TRBJ2-7 and V is TRBV5-1, with D tentatively TRBD1 (6 bases). This CDR3 is 14 amino acids long. V lost 0 bases and J 5 bases, leaving 12 bases between the germline ends. Germline V lookup: CDR1 SGHRS, CDR2 YFSETQ. This CDR3 reads CASSLDRVQNEQYF. CDR3 in DNA: TGCGCCAGCAGCTTGGACAGGGTCCAGAACGAGCAGTACTTC.

This clone was detected a few times. The chain has TRBV7-2 and TRBJ2-5, with D possibly TRBD1 on 6 matching bases. Trimming took off 1 base at V and 2 bases at J, with 8 bases between the two ends. Germline assignment: CDR1 SGHTA and CDR2 FQGNSA. The CDR3 runs to 14 residues. CDR3 region: CASSLGTVQETQYF. CDR3 DNA: TGTGCCAGCAGCTTAGGGACAGTACAAGAGACCCAGTACTTC.

This clone appeared a single time. The chain joins TRBV27 to TRBJ2-3; D remains ambiguous. Germline-derived CDR1 and CDR2 are MNHEY and SMNVEV (reference sequence). This CDR3 comprises 14 residues. V gave up 7 bases and J gave up 3 bases, with 14 bases separating them. The DNA for the CDR3 is TGTGCCAGCACCCCCCACCTTGGGACAGATACGCAGTATTTT. It specifies CASTPHLGTDTQYF.

This clone showed up just once. The CDR3 DNA follows: TGTGCCAGCAGCCTGCCGGGACAGGGAAATGAAAAACTGTTTTTT. Translated, it gives CASSLPGQGNEKLFF. The chain couples TRBV5-6 to TRBJ1-4, with TRBD1 identical over 9 bases. This CDR3 region has 15 residues. In germline, CDR1 is SGHDT, CDR2 YYEEEE. J lost 5 bases, V lost 4 bases, and 6 bases had no gene match.

In this sample, this clone turned up once. The chain has TRBV27 and TRBJ2-7; D tentatively fits TRBD1 or TRBD2 (5 bases each). V was clipped by 4 bases and J by 4 bases, with 23 bases between them. The germline CDR1 and CDR2 sequences are MNHEY and SMNVEV (reference sequence). This CDR3 has 17 residues. CDR3 DNA sequence: TGTGCCAGCAGTTCCAGCCTCGGGACCCCTTCTTTATACGAGCAGTACTTC. It codes for CASSSSLGTPSLYEQYF.

The chain employs TRBV7-8 and TRBJ2-3; maybe TRBD2 (6 bases). This CDR3 comprises 15 residues. From germline, CDR1 is SGHVS and CDR2 FQNEAQ. V shed 3 bases and J shed 1 base, with 11 bases lying between them. The CDR3 DNA reads TGTGCCAGCAGCTTCGGGACTGGAGGCACAGATACGCAGTATTTT. Protein: CASSFGTGGTDTQYF.

The chain employs TRBV6-5 and TRBJ2-1, with TRBD1 matching over 10 bases. The CDR3 is 14 amino acids. J was trimmed by 7 bases and V by 9 bases; bases with no gene match: 9. Per the germline V gene, CDR1 is MNHEY and CDR2 is SVGAGI. Written as DNA, the CDR3 is TGTGCCAGTTCCCGGGACAGGGGCGGGAATGAGCAGTTCTTC. The encoded protein is CASSRDRGGNEQFF.

V gene TRBV19 combines with J gene TRBJ1-5; D may be TRBD1 (6 bases). Trimming took 6 bases from V and 0 from J, leaving 12 bases between them. CDR3 length equals 15 residues. The germline V gene has CDR1 LNHDA and CDR2 SQIVND (reference sequence). The CDR3 DNA reads as TGTGCCAGTAGACCGGGACAAAATAGCAATCAGCCCCAGCATTTT. Its translation is CASRPGQNSNQPQHF.

The rearrangement joins TRBV2 to TRBJ2-7; TRBD1 matches 7 bases. With 6 bases clipped from V and 6 bases from J, the junction kept 11 bases outside the gene matches. This CDR3 region has 14 residues. Germline CDR1 SNHLY, CDR2 FYNNEI. The CDR3 nucleotides are TGTGCCAGCAGGGGACGACAGGGTACCGGCGAGCAGTACTTC. It translates to CASRGRQGTGEQYF.

In this sample, this clone turned up a few times. V gene TRBV5-1 combines with J gene TRBJ2-3; TRBD2 matches 10 bases. This CDR3 comprises 16 residues. Trimming took 0 bases from V and 2 from J; bases not matched to a gene: 3. Germline assignment: CDR1 SGHRS and CDR2 YFSETQ. Written as DNA, the CDR3 is TGCGCCAGCAGCTTGGTGGGACTAGCGTTCACAGATACGCAGTATTTT. It specifies CASSLVGLAFTDTQYF. Full variable domain (remainder filled in from reference TRBV5-1 and TRBJ2-3): KAGVTQTPRYLIKTRGQQVTLSCSPISGHRSVSWYQQTPGQGLQFLFEYFSETQRNKGNFPGRFSGRQFSNSRSEMNVSTLELGDSALYLCASSLVGLAFTDTQYFGPGTRLTVL.

The chain recombines TRBV13 with TRBJ1-1, with D hard to call. Trimming shortened V by 0 bases and J by 5 bases, and 10 bases separated the two germline ends. The CDR3 covers 14 residues. The germline V gene has CDR1 PRHDT and CDR2 FYEKMQ (reference sequence). The CDR3 coding sequence is TGTGCCAGCAGCTTAGGGCCCCCCGGGACTGAAGCTTTCTTT. As protein: CASSLGPPGTEAFF.

The gene calls are TRBV10-3 and TRBJ1-1, with TRBD1 as a possible D gene (5 bases). The CDR3 totals 16 residues. With 7 bases removed from V and 1 base from J, the gap between germline ends came to 19 bases. The V gene's germline CDR1 is ENHRY and CDR2 SYGVKD. Here the CDR3 reads CAINRADSLGNTEAFF. The CDR3 region has the DNA TGTGCCATCAATAGAGCCGACAGCCTCGGGAACACTGAAGCTTTCTTT.

The V call is TRBV9, the J call TRBJ2-7; 12 bases align to TRBD1. The CDR3 loop spans 15 amino acids. The V segment lost 4 bases and the J segment 7 bases; nucleotides outside the gene matches: 9. The germline gives CDR1 SGDLS, CDR2 YYNGEE. CDR3 sequence reads: CASSPMGQGAGEQYF. The CDR3, as DNA: TGTGCCAGCAGCCCGATGGGACAGGGGGCTGGTGAGCAGTACTTC.

CDR3 DNA sequence: TGTGCCAGCAACAGGGAGCCGTCATCCTACGAGCAGTACTTC. This gives the protein CASNREPSSYEQYF. The V and J genes are TRBV5-4 and TRBJ2-7; D possibly corresponds to TRBD1 (6 bases). Germline CDR1 is SGHNT and CDR2 is YYREEE (reference sequence). V lost 6 bases, J lost 1 base, and 14 bases lay in between. The CDR3 totals 14 residues.

The chain joins TRBV5-6 to TRBJ1-2; D is ambiguous. The CDR3 sequence is 12 residues long. The V gene's germline CDR1 is SGHDT and CDR2 YYEEEE. Trimming left V 5 bases short and J 1 base short, with 6 bases between. The DNA for the CDR3 is TGTGCCAGCAGACTAAGTAACTATGGCTACACCTTC. Its translation: CASRLSNYGYTF.